These 21 T cell receptor beta chains came from one sample sequenced in a study of T cells after yellow fever vaccination. One entry per CDR3 protein, called by TCRdb with MiXCR from the 5' RACE reads. The profile shows 300,000 to 400,000 distinct CDR3 sequences, more than 8.5% of them singletons. The sequencing used PBMCs, collected on the day of the first yellow fever vaccination. The receptors come from a man in his late teens or twenties who received the YFV17D yellow fever vaccine.

The chain carries TRBV4-2 and TRBJ2-1; perhaps TRBD1 as D (6 bases). CDR3 length: 13 residues. Trimming left V 1 base short and J 10 bases short, with 11 bases between. Germline-derived CDR1 and CDR2 are LGHNA and YNFKEQ. CDR3 protein: CASSQVVGTEQFF. CDR3 DNA sequence: TGTGCCAGCAGCCAAGTTGTGGGGACAGAGCAGTTCTTC.

This clonotype occurred a few times. This sequence joins TRBV29-1 and TRBJ2-5, with 8 bases that match TRBD1. V trimming: 7 bases; J trimming: 0 bases; junction bases outside the gene matches: 13. Germline V CDR1 and CDR2: SQVTM, ANQGSEA. The CDR3 sequence is 16 residues long. The CDR3 DNA is TGCAGCGCGGGACAGGTCCTCGAGGGGTACCAAGAGACCCAGTACTTC. Protein: CSAGQVLEGYQETQYF.

This clonotype has ten or more counts. The chain couples TRBV20-1 to TRBJ2-7; 9 bases are shared with TRBD2. The CDR3 runs 14 residues. CDR1 is DFQATT and CDR2 is SNEGSKA in the germline V gene (reference sequence). The V gene end was trimmed by 0 bases and the J gene end by 4 bases; junction bases not matched to a gene: 4. DNA for the CDR3: TGCAGTGCTAGAGATCGGCGGGGGGGATACGAGCAGTACTTC. Its protein is CSARDRRGGYEQYF.

This rearrangement joins TRBV30 to TRBJ1-2; perhaps TRBD1 as D (5 bases). From germline, CDR1 is GTSNPN and CDR2 SVGIG (reference sequence). V lost 5 bases and J lost 5, with 15 bases in between. The length of the CDR3 is 13 residues. The CDR3 nucleotides are TGTGCCTGGCGTGGGGGATCCCGGTATGGCTACACCTTC. Translation gives CAWRGGSRYGYTF. Filled out from reference TRBV30 and TRBJ1-2, the complete variable domain reads SQTIHQWPATLVQPVGSPLSLECTVEGTSNPNLYWYRQAAGRGLQLLFYSVGIGQISSEVPQNLSASRPQDRQFILSSKKLLLSDSGFYLCAWRGGSRYGYTFGSGTRLTVV.

Concerning this clonotype itself: The junction does not match germline at one end; this may be a read error. This sequence joins TRBV11-1 and TRBJ2-2; a weak D match, TRBD2 (6 bases). The length of the CDR3 is 19 residues. Germline V gene sequence: CDR1 SGHAT, CDR2 FQDESV (reference sequence). The CDR3 sequence: CASTYWGRLIISNTAELFF. The CDR3 DNA is TGTGCCAGCACTTATTGGGGGAGGTTGATCATTTCGAACACCGCGGAGCTGTTTTTT.

J is TRBJ1-1 and V is TRBV6-5; possibly TRBD1 for D (6 bases). In germline, CDR1 is MNHEY, CDR2 SVGAGI. V was clipped by 5 bases and J by 4 bases, with 11 bases between them. The CDR3 extends over 13 amino acids. The CDR3 sequence is CASSRTVFTEAFF. CDR3 bases: TGTGCCAGCAGTAGGACAGTTTTCACTGAAGCTTTCTTT.

The table lists this clonotype with a few counts. The chain carries TRBV4-3 and TRBJ2-1; D remains ambiguous. This CDR3 has 16 residues. In germline, CDR1 is LGHNA, CDR2 YSLEER. The V gene lost 0 bases and the J gene lost 0 bases, with 9 bases spanning the gap. CDR3 sequence (DNA): TGCGCCAGCAGCCAAGAGCCCCCGAGCTCCTACAATGAGCAGTTCTTC. Its protein is CASSQEPPSSYNEQFF.

At least ten counts were recorded for this clonotype. The chain employs TRBV20-1 and TRBJ2-7, with 8 bases identical to TRBD1. Per germline, CDR1 DFQATT and CDR2 SNEGSKA (reference sequence). Trimming removed 5 bases from V and 8 bases from J; junction bases left unmatched: 5. The CDR3 totals 11 residues. The CDR3 is CSAPGQGQQYF. The CDR3 bases are TGCAGTGCTCCAGGACAGGGCCAGCAGTACTTC.

The rearrangement uses TRBV27 and TRBJ2-3, with 8 bases aligning to TRBD1. The germline gives CDR1 MNHEY, CDR2 SMNVEV (reference sequence). V lost 6 bases and J lost 3; bases outside the gene matches: 5. This CDR3 region has 14 residues. The CDR3 bases are TGTGCCAGCAGAGGACAGGGTTGGACAGATACGCAGTATTTT. Translating it yields CASRGQGWTDTQYF.

This clonotype was counted only a few times. This chain connects TRBV10-3 to TRBJ2-3; no clear D gene. CDR3 length: 12 residues. Trimming left V 2 bases short and J 5 bases short, with 5 bases between. Per germline, CDR1 ENHRY and CDR2 SYGVKD. CDR3 DNA: TGTGCCATCAGTGAGGAGCGAGATACGCAGTATTTT. Encoded protein: CAISEERDTQYF.

There are a few counts of this clonotype. This chain uses TRBV28 with TRBJ1-2, with TRBD1 as a possible D gene (6 bases). CDR3 length: 13 residues. CDR1 and CDR2 from the germline V gene are MDHEN and SYDVKM. Trimming shortened V by 4 bases and J by 9 bases, and 15 bases separated the two germline ends. DNA for the CDR3: TGTGCCAGCAGTTCCACAGGGCCTTCTAGCTACACCTTC. The encoded protein is CASSSTGPSSYTF.

This clonotype was counted at least ten times. The chain employs TRBV7-2 and TRBJ1-2; tentative D call: TRBD1 (6 bases). This CDR3 comprises 12 residues. Trimming stripped 3 bases from V and 8 bases from J, with 10 bases between. CDR1 and CDR2 from the germline V gene are SGHTA and FQGNSA. The CDR3 protein is CASSFGGLGYTF. For the CDR3, the DNA is TGTGCCAGCAGCTTCGGGGGGCTCGGCTACACCTTC.

Here the CDR3 reads CASSYNRDRGFVSEQFF. The CDR3 nucleotides are TGTGCCAGCAGCTATAACCGGGACAGGGGGTTCGTTAGTGAGCAGTTCTTC. The gene calls are TRBV7-2 and TRBJ2-1, with 11 nucleotides matching TRBD1. This CDR3 is built from 17 residues. CDR1 SGHTA and CDR2 FQGNSA come from the germline V gene. J gave up 9 bases and V 4 bases, and 14 bases lay outside the gene matches.

The V and J genes are TRBV7-3 and TRBJ2-5; D is ambiguous. This CDR3 is built from 17 residues. Germline V gives CDR1 SGHTA, CDR2 FQGTGA. Trimming shortened V by 5 bases and J by 1 base, and 20 bases separated the two germline ends. CDR3 coding DNA: TGTGCCAGCAGCCTAAACCACAGATTTACCCTCCAAGAGACCCAGTACTTC. Translated: CASSLNHRFTLQETQYF.

V usage is TRBV7-2 and J usage is TRBJ1-6; D unclear. V was clipped by 3 bases and J by 8 bases, with 17 bases between them. Germline loops: CDR1 SGHTA, CDR2 FQGNSA. The CDR3 is 16 amino acids. The CDR3, as DNA: TGTGCCAGCAGCTTCGAGTCTCGGGTGGGGTATTCACCCCTCCACTTT. Translation: CASSFESRVGYSPLHF.

This clonotype was picked up a small number of times. The chain has TRBV6-5 and TRBJ2-5; the D gene is possibly TRBD1 (6 bases). V was shortened by 3 bases and J by 6 bases, with 17 bases between the two germline ends. This CDR3 contains 15 residues. In germline, CDR1 is MNHEY, CDR2 SVGAGI. This CDR3 is CASSYLQGSSKTQYF. The CDR3 nucleotides read TGTGCCAGCAGTTATTTACAGGGATCCTCCAAGACCCAGTACTTC.

This clonotype was counted ten times or more. J is TRBJ1-5 and V is TRBV4-1; 7 positions agree with TRBD1. Looked up from germline, CDR1 is MGHRA and CDR2 is YSYEKL. The ends lost 4 bases at V and 6 bases at J; junction bases unmatched: 3. The CDR3 sequence is 13 residues long. CDR3 bases: TGCGCCAGCAGCCTTAACAGGGGTCAGCCCCAGCATTTT. It is translated as CASSLNRGQPQHF.

This clonotype was observed a few times. The gene calls are TRBV6-2 or TRBV6-3 and TRBJ2-5, with D possibly matching TRBD1 (6 bases). The CDR3 spans 12 residues. In germline, CDR1 is MNHEY, CDR2 SVGEGT. Trimming stripped 8 bases from V and 4 bases from J, with 11 bases between. In DNA, the CDR3 is TGTGCCAGCGGGGGACAAATAGAGACCCAGTACTTC. This sequence encodes CASGGQIETQYF.

CDR3 amino acids: CASSLEYRAPNEKLFF. The DNA of the CDR3 is TGTGCCAGCAGCTTAGAGTACCGGGCCCCTAATGAAAAACTGTTTTTT. The V gene is TRBV7-6, the J gene TRBJ1-4; D uncertain. Per germline, CDR1 SGHVS and CDR2 FNYEAQ. Trimming cost V 1 base and J 3 bases, with 12 bases left between them. This CDR3 comprises 16 residues.

The genes are TRBV27 and TRBJ2-1, with D maybe TRBD1 (6 bases). V lost 0 bases to trimming and J lost 2 bases, with 14 bases between them. Germline CDR1 and CDR2: MNHEY and SMNVEV (reference sequence). The CDR3 spans 17 residues. The CDR3 DNA follows: TGTGCCAGCAGTTTATCCCTCCGGCAGGGGACCTACAATGAGCAGTTCTTC. Residues: CASSLSLRQGTYNEQFF.

This clonotype was counted only a few times. V is TRBV2 and J is TRBJ2-3; D is perhaps TRBD1 (5 bases). CDR1 and CDR2 from the germline V gene are SNHLY and FYNNEI. V lost 7 bases to trimming and J lost 0 bases, with 14 bases between them. CDR3 size: 15 residues. The CDR3 loop is CASKMGPASTDTQYF. The CDR3 DNA follows: TGTGCCAGCAAGATGGGGCCCGCTAGCACAGATACGCAGTATTTT.